These T cell receptor beta chains were read from a single sample in a study of lymphopenia after photon versus proton radiotherapy. Sequenced by immunoSEQ multiplex PCR; TCRdb stores in-frame clones only, minus some. The profile shows about 61,000 clones, around 85% of them singletons. Material: peripheral blood, obtained from a patient treated with photon-based radiotherapy. The receptors originated from a man aged 40-50 years with gastric cancer. Both conserved end residues are part of each CDR3. The D gene is left open where the match is weak. Some rows have no size entry. The others give once, few or many, or a class for an expanded clone.

TRBV11-2,TRBJ2-2,-,TRBD1,TGTGCCAGCAGCTACGGGACAGGGCTCACCGGGGAGCTGTTTTTT,CASSYGTGLTGELFF
TRBV4-2,TRBJ2-5,-,-,TGTGCCAGCAGCCAAGACCGGCCCTCTAGGTACCAAGAGACCCAGTACTTC,CASSQDRPSRYQETQYF
TRBV6-5,TRBJ2-1,-,-,TGTGCCAGCAGTTACGGGCAGGGCTTGAAAAATGAGCAGTTCTTC,CASSYGQGLKNEQFF
TRBV5-1,TRBJ2-6,-,TRBD1,TGCGCCAGCAGCGGACAGGGCTCTGGGGCCAACGTCCTGACTTTC,CASSGQGSGANVLTF
TRBV18,TRBJ2-3,-,-,TGTGCCAGCTCATTTAACGGCCTGGCGGAGCAGTATTTT,CASSFNGLAEQYF
TRBV7-2,TRBJ1-1,-,-,TGTGCCAGCAGTCAGGGGTTGGTCACTGAAGCTTTCTTT,CASSQGLVTEAFF
TRBV30,TRBJ2-5,-,TRBD1,TGTGCCTGGAGTAGACCGACGTCAGGGGGAGAGACCCAGTACTTC,CAWSRPTSGGETQYF
TRBV16,TRBJ1-2,-,TRBD1,TGTGCCAGCAGCCAAACCGGGACAGCTAACTATGGCTACACCTTC,CASSQTGTANYGYTF
TRBV4-3,TRBJ2-7,-,-,TGCGCCAGCAGCCAAGGTCGGGGTTCCCACGAGCAGTACTTC,CASSQGRGSHEQYF
TRBV9,TRBJ2-7,-,-,TGTGCCAGCAGCGTAGACGGAGAGTATTACGAGCAGTACTTC,CASSVDGEYYEQYF
TRBV7-2,TRBJ2-3,-,TRBD2,TGTGCCAGCAGCACCCGGACTAGGTCCGATACGCAGTATTTT,CASSTRTRSDTQYF
TRBV18,TRBJ2-7,-,-,TGTGCCAGCTCACCAGCTGGTTCGGGCGAGCAGTACTTC,CASSPAGSGEQYF
TRBV5-4,TRBJ2-5,-,TRBD2,TGTGCCAGCGGGCTAGCGGGGGAAGAGACCCAGTACTTC,CASGLAGEETQYF
TRBV11-2,TRBJ2-4,-,-,TGTGCCAGCAGCTTAGATCCCGGGACCCAGCGAAACATTCAGTACTTC,CASSLDPGTQRNIQYF
TRBV5-4,TRBJ2-7,-,-,TGTGCCAGCAGCTTCGTTCTTAATGAGCAGTACTTC,CASSFVLNEQYF
TRBV7-3,TRBJ2-1,-,-,TGTGCCAGCAGCTTGGCGGGGTCCCATGAGCAGTTCTTC,CASSLAGSHEQFF
TRBV12-5,TRBJ1-1,-,-,TGTGCTAGTGGTTTGGACCGGGCTTCTTCTTCCTTT,CASGLDRASSSF
TRBV23-1,TRBJ1-5,once,TRBD1,TGCGCCAGCAGTCAAGAACAGGGGGCGAGTAATCAGCCCCAGCATTTT,CASSQEQGASNQPQHF
TRBV28,TRBJ1-2,-,TRBD1,TGTGCCAGCAGTTGGGGACAGGTCGGAGATGGCTACACCTTC,CASSWGQVGDGYTF
TRBV6-1,TRBJ1-1,once,-,TGTGCCAGCAGTATGAACGGGATCACTGAAGCTTTCTTT,CASSMNGITEAFF
TRBV11-1,TRBJ1-2,-,-,TGTGCCAGCAGCCCTTCTTATTCGAACTATGGCTACACCTTC,CASSPSYSNYGYTF
TRBV7-3,TRBJ1-4,-,TRBD1,TGTGCCAGCAGCCCGACAGGGGGTGGTGAAAAACTGTTTTTT,CASSPTGGGEKLFF
TRBV10-3,TRBJ2-3,-,-,TGTGCCACCCGAACTCAGCTGACCAGGAGCACAGATACGCAGTATTTT,CATRTQLTRSTDTQYF
TRBV29-1,TRBJ1-4,-,-,TGCAGCGTTGAATCGGCCGGAGGCGGAAAACTGTTTTTT,CSVESAGGGKLFF
TRBV7-3,TRBJ2-1,-,TRBD1,TGTGCCAGCAGACCCTCGGACAGGGAGGACGAGCAGTTCTTC,CASRPSDREDEQFF
TRBV27,TRBJ1-6,-,-,TGTGCCAGCAGTTTAGGATGGAATTCACCCCTCCACTTT,CASSLGWNSPLHF
TRBV7-9,TRBJ1-2,-,-,TGTGCCAGCAGCTTCAATGGGGGTGCGGTCGCACCGTTC,CASSFNGGAVAPF
TRBV7-9,TRBJ2-3,-,-,TGTGCCAGCAGTCAGGTCGGGGATACGCAGTATTTT,CASSQVGDTQYF
TRBV9,TRBJ2-1,-,-,TGTGCCAGCAGCGGGGACAAAAACAATGAGCAGTTCTTC,CASSGDKNNEQFF
TRBV19,TRBJ1-2,-,-,TGTGCCAGTAATTGGGTCCAAGGAAACTATGGCTACACCTTC,CASNWVQGNYGYTF
TRBV27,TRBJ2-7,-,-,TGTGCCAGCAGTTTAGCGGTGGGAATCTACGAGCAGTACTTC,CASSLAVGIYEQYF
TRBV7-3,TRBJ2-3,-,-,TGTGCCAGCAGCTTAAACCCCCCGGGAACTAGCACAGATACGCAGTATTTT,CASSLNPPGTSTDTQYF
TRBV11-2,TRBJ2-7,-,-,TGTGCCAGCAGCTCCCCGCGCCTCGAGCAGTACTTC,CASSSPRLEQYF
TRBV7-2,TRBJ2-7,-,-,TGTGCCAGCAGCCTTTGGAGGTCAGATTACGAGCAGTACTTC,CASSLWRSDYEQYF
TRBV18,TRBJ2-1,-,TRBD2,TGTGCCAGCTCACCACCCGACCCCGGACTAGGGTCCAATGAGCAGTTCTTC,CASSPPDPGLGSNEQFF
TRBV11-2,TRBJ2-7,-,TRBD2,TGTGCCAGCAGCCCCCGGACTAGCGGCTCCTACGAGCAGTACTTC,CASSPRTSGSYEQYF
TRBV28,TRBJ2-5,-,-,TGTGCCAGCAGCCGCGGGACCCAGTACTTC,CASSRGTQYF
TRBV5-6,TRBJ1-2,few,-,TGTGCCAGCAGCTTCTTCGGGACGGGGGACCTGTATGGCTACACCTTC,CASSFFGTGDLYGYTF
TRBV2,TRBJ1-4,-,TRBD1,TGTGCCAGCAGTGAAGCGCTAGGACAGGCGCCCAATGAAAAACTGTTTTTT,CASSEALGQAPNEKLFF
TRBV11-3,TRBJ2-3,-,-,TGTGCCAGCAGCTTAGACGGACAGTCCACAGATACGCAGTATTTT,CASSLDGQSTDTQYF
TRBV6-5,TRBJ2-2,once,-,TGTGCCAGCAGTTACGAAGGGATGGGGGAGCTGTTTTTT,CASSYEGMGELFF
TRBV5-1,TRBJ1-1,-,TRBD1,TGCGCCAGCAGCAGAGGGACAGCAGGGGGGAACACTGAAGCTTTCTTT,CASSRGTAGGNTEAFF
TRBV15,TRBJ1-2,-,-,TGTGCCACCAGCAGAGACAGGGAGGGTGGCTACACCTTC,CATSRDREGGYTF
TRBV30,TRBJ1-2,-,TRBD1,TGTGCCTGGAGTGGGGACAGGGGAAGCTATGGCTACACCTTC,CAWSGDRGSYGYTF
TRBV7-2,TRBJ2-3,-,-,TGTGCCAGCAGCTCCCCGGGGGCACGCACAGATACGCAGTATTTT,CASSSPGARTDTQYF
TRBV6-5,TRBJ2-1,-,TRBD2,TGTGCCAGCAGTTACTTCACTAGCGAGGCGAGAGGGGAGCAGTTCTTC,CASSYFTSEARGEQFF
TRBV5-6,TRBJ2-5,once,TRBD2,TGTGCCAGCAGCGATTCCGGGACTAGCGAGACCCAAGAGACCCAGTACTTC,CASSDSGTSETQETQYF
TRBV4-3,TRBJ1-4,-,-,TGCGCCAGCAGCTCGCAGCGGGAAAAACTGTTTTTT,CASSSQREKLFF
TRBV7-8,TRBJ2-7,-,-,TGTGCCAGCAGCCCCGTGTACGTGGAGCAGTACTTC,CASSPVYVEQYF
TRBV7-6,TRBJ1-5,-,-,TGTGCCAGCAGCTTCCACATAGACCAACAGCCCCAGCATTTT,CASSFHIDQQPQHF
TRBV11-3,TRBJ2-3,-,-,TGTGCCAGCAGCTTAGTGGCCAGTTCAGATACGCAGTATTTT,CASSLVASSDTQYF
TRBV19,TRBJ2-7,-,-,TGTGCCAGTAGCGATTGGTACAGCACCTCCTACGAGCAGTACTTC,CASSDWYSTSYEQYF
TRBV6-5,TRBJ2-7,-,-,TGTGCCAGCCAAATGAGACCCCCCAGCGAGCAGTACTTC,CASQMRPPSEQYF
TRBV4-2,TRBJ1-2,-,-,TGTGCCAGCAGCCAAGAGGTCAGGAGCCTTAACTATGGCTACACCTTC,CASSQEVRSLNYGYTF
TRBV19,TRBJ1-2,-,TRBD1,TGTGCCAGTAGGGGGACCCGGGACAGCACCTATGGCTACACCTTC,CASRGTRDSTYGYTF
TRBV12-5,TRBJ2-3,-,TRBD1,TGTGCTAGTGGTTTCGGACAGGGGGGCACAGATACGCAGTATTTT,CASGFGQGGTDTQYF
TRBV7-9,TRBJ2-7,-,TRBD1,TGTGCCAGCAGCGATCGGGACAGGGATCCCTACGAGCAGTACTTC,CASSDRDRDPYEQYF
TRBV9,TRBJ2-7,-,-,TGTGCCAGCAGCGGCAAACAGGGCGCGTACTACGAGCAGTACTTC,CASSGKQGAYYEQYF
TRBV6-5,TRBJ2-2,-,TRBD2,TGTGCCAGCAGTTACTCGAAGGCGGGAGCCGGGGAGCTGTTTTTT,CASSYSKAGAGELFF